Given below is one T cell receptor beta chain in context. No antigen is known for it. CDR1 and CDR2 from the germline V gene are MDHEN and SYDVKM. The CDR3 contains 11 residues. Trimming pared 10 bases from V and 6 bases from J, leaving 12 bases between. The data were obtained in a study of shared clonotypes between healthy human individuals. The study's findings and limits: Generation probabilities were higher for clonotypes shared across all four sorted-subset donors than for unshared ones. When naive CD4 clonotypes were compared across several donors, around 5% were shared. Estimated clonotype richness was generally higher in naive than memory subsets. Rarefaction analysis demonstrated incomplete sorted-subset sequencing notwithstanding large depth.

The method was immunoSEQ multiplex PCR; TCRdb's version includes in-frame clones alone and lacks a portion of them. Among some 680,000 clones listed, around three quarters were seen once. The chain has TRBV28 and TRBJ1-1, with D uncertain. The specimen sequenced was memory CD4+ T cells sorted from blood. Subset defined: CD45RA-negative fraction. This TCR came from a woman younger than 45 in good health. The CDR3 bases are TGTGCCACTCTCGAAGTCCCTGAAGCTTTCTTT. Translated, it gives CATLEVPEAFF.